These T cell receptor beta chains were read from a single sample in a study of shared clonotypes between healthy human individuals. Only in-frame clones appear in the TCRdb table, and some are missing; sequencing was by immunoSEQ multiplex PCR. The top ten hold approximately 0.06% of the sample, which has under 650,000 clones, almost 97% seen once. Sequencing used naive CD4+ T cells sorted from blood. The receptors originated from a woman in her twenties or thirties in good health. Each CDR3 is given with its conserved first and last residue. D genes are given only for firm matches. Clone size is given for some rows only: seen once, a few or many times, or a class if the clone is expanded.

cdr3_aa cdr3_nt j_call v_call clone_size d_call
CASSPVDRQAFKKLFF TGTGCCAGCAGTCCAGTAGATAGACAGGCCTTCAAAAAACTGTTTTTT TRBJ1-4 TRBV27 - -
CASTLDSTGEQYF TGTGCCAGCACCCTCGACAGTACCGGCGAGCAGTACTTC TRBJ2-7 TRBV11-2 - -
CASSRGLAETTGELFF TGTGCCAGCAGCAGGGGACTAGCGGAGACCACCGGGGAGCTGTTTTTT TRBJ2-2 TRBV5-4 - TRBD2
CASSFWTGQPSYEQYF TGTGCCAGCAGTTTTTGGACAGGACAACCCTCCTACGAGCAGTACTTC TRBJ2-7 TRBV28 - TRBD1
CASSLPTGVITEAFF TGTGCCAGCAGTTTACCGACAGGGGTGATCACTGAAGCTTTCTTT TRBJ1-1 TRBV5-4 - TRBD1
CSAPVQGGLFF TGCAGTGCCCCAGTACAGGGGGGACTGTTTTTT TRBJ1-4 TRBV20-1 - TRBD1
CASSINRDSQFNQPQHF TGTGCCAGCAGCATCAACCGGGACAGCCAGTTCAATCAGCCCCAGCATTTT TRBJ1-5 TRBV28 - TRBD1
CASSLTLGTGEGNTIYF TGTGCCAGCAGCTTAACGCTAGGGACAGGGGAAGGAAACACCATATATTTT TRBJ1-3 TRBV7-3 - TRBD1
CASSLVLAGGTYNEQFF TGTGCCAGCAGCTTAGTACTAGCGGGAGGGACCTACAATGAGCAGTTCTTC TRBJ2-1 TRBV7-9 - TRBD2
CASSKGSGNPPNEQYF TGCGCCAGCAGCAAAGGGAGCGGGAACCCCCCCAACGAGCAGTACTTC TRBJ2-7 TRBV4-1 - TRBD2
CASSKALPNGANYGYTF TGTGCCAGCAGCAAAGCGCTTCCGAACGGAGCTAACTATGGCTACACCTTC TRBJ1-2 TRBV21-1 - -
CASIRQGRGFSTDTQYF TGCGCCAGCATTCGACAGGGGCGTGGGTTTAGCACAGATACGCAGTATTTT TRBJ2-3 TRBV10-2 once TRBD1
CASRDSPSGANVLTF TGTGCCAGCAGGGACAGCCCCTCTGGGGCCAACGTCCTGACTTTC TRBJ2-6 TRBV28 - -
CASSLWAAGGYEQYF TGTGCCAGCAGCTTGTGGGCAGCGGGAGGATACGAGCAGTACTTC TRBJ2-7 TRBV5-4 - TRBD2
CASSLGLVGGYEQYF TGTGCCAGCAGCCTAGGACTAGTCGGCGGTTACGAGCAGTACTTC TRBJ2-7 TRBV28 - TRBD2
CASSLREYYSNQPQHF TGTGCCAGCAGCTTACGAGAATATTATAGCAATCAGCCCCAGCATTTT TRBJ1-5 TRBV7-8 - -
CASSNYRGLWGTEAFF TGTGCCAGCAGCAACTACAGGGGCCTGTGGGGCACTGAAGCTTTCTTT TRBJ1-1 TRBV5-6 - TRBD1
CASGLGSNQPQHF TGTGCTAGTGGTTTGGGTAGCAATCAGCCCCAGCATTTT TRBJ1-5 TRBV12-5 - -
CASSLGRQGVPNEKLFF TGTGCCAGCAGCTTGGGGAGACAGGGCGTCCCTAATGAAAAACTGTTTTTT TRBJ1-4 TRBV11-2 - TRBD1
CSVEVPGVNTEAFF TGCAGCGTTGAGGTCCCGGGGGTTAACACTGAAGCTTTCTTT TRBJ1-1 TRBV29-1 - -
CASSLETGGGIWLAGDTDTQYF TGCGCCAGCAGCTTGGAGACTGGGGGTGGGATATGGCTAGCGGGGGACACAGATACGCAGTATTTT TRBJ2-3 TRBV5-1 - TRBD2
CASKGFGEYEQYF TGTGCCAGCAAGGGGTTTGGGGAGTACGAGCAGTACTTC TRBJ2-7 TRBV7-2 - -